One and the same sample provided the 18 T cell receptor beta chains below, sequenced in a study of blood T cells in healthy people across ages. For the second PCR, which ran for roughly 7 to 11 cycles, a sample-barcoded 5' primer and a J-beta primer mix were used. MiXCR, applied by TCRdb to the 5' RACE reads, yields one record per CDR3 protein. The sample has 1.5 million to 2 million distinct CDR3 sequences; 34% are singletons. The sequenced sample was blood. These receptors were collected from a woman aged 30 to 39 in good health.

The V gene is TRBV4-1, the J gene TRBJ1-2, with D unresolved. Germline CDR1 reads MGHRA; CDR2 reads YSYEKL. This CDR3 has 13 amino acids. The germline V and J ends were trimmed by 0 bases and 6 bases, with 8 bases remaining between them. The CDR3 loop reads CASSQELTNGYTF. The CDR3 DNA reads TGCGCCAGCAGCCAAGAGCTTACGAATGGCTACACCTTC.

This sequence joins TRBV20-1 and TRBJ1-2; unclear D gene. The V end lost 0 bases, the J end lost 10 bases, and 15 bases lay between the germline ends. Germline loops: CDR1 DFQATT, CDR2 SNEGSKA (reference sequence). The CDR3 runs to 13 residues. CDR3 nucleotide sequence: TGCAGTGCTAGAGATCGGCAGGCGTTCGACTACACCTTC. Translating gives CSARDRQAFDYTF.

The chain carries TRBV29-1 and TRBJ2-3; perhaps TRBD2 as D (6 bases). CDR1 and CDR2 (germline): SQVTM, ANQGSEA. V was shortened by 3 bases and J by 1 base, with 11 bases between the two germline ends. The CDR3 length is 14 residues. The chain's CDR3 is CSVEAGSGTDTQYF. The DNA of the CDR3 is TGCAGCGTTGAGGCGGGGAGTGGCACAGATACGCAGTATTTT.

The CDR3 region has the DNA TGTGCCAGCAAGACTAGCGGTGGGGAGCAGTACTTC. It specifies CASKTSGGEQYF. The chain combines TRBV3-1 with TRBJ2-5; the match to TRBD2 covers 9 bases. Germline V gives CDR1 LGHDT, CDR2 YNNKEL (reference sequence). Trimming cost V 7 bases and J 11 bases; bases outside gene matches: 8. The CDR3 sequence is 12 residues long.

There are a few counts of this clonotype. The chain uses TRBV20-1 and TRBJ2-3; D is unresolved. The V gene lost 6 bases and the J gene lost 10 bases, with 11 bases spanning the gap. Per germline, CDR1 DFQATT and CDR2 SNEGSKA (reference sequence). CDR3 size: 10 residues. The CDR3: CSAPSSAQYF. The CDR3 nucleotides read TGCAGTGCGCCGAGTAGTGCGCAGTATTTT.

This chain connects TRBV20-1 to TRBJ2-7; D possibly corresponds to TRBD1 (6 bases). Germline V gives CDR1 DFQATT, CDR2 SNEGSKA (reference sequence). V shed 4 bases and J shed 0 bases, with 10 bases lying between them. The CDR3 spans 13 residues. As DNA, the CDR3 is TGCAGTGCTATAAGGGGGAGCTCCTACGAGCAGTACTTC. It encodes CSAIRGSSYEQYF.

This clonotype was seen at least ten times. DNA for the CDR3: TGCAGTGCTAGGACCCCCGGGGGCCCAGAGACCCAGTACTTC. Amino acid sequence: CSARTPGGPETQYF. The chain links TRBV20-1 to TRBJ2-5; perhaps D is TRBD1 or TRBD2 (6 bases each). Germline values: CDR1 DFQATT, CDR2 SNEGSKA (reference sequence). The CDR3 has 14 residues. Trimming stripped 3 bases from V and 4 bases from J, with 15 bases between.

The gene calls are TRBV5-4 and TRBJ2-5; 9 bases agree with TRBD1. The CDR3 length is 15 residues. Germline assignment: CDR1 SGHNT and CDR2 YYREEE (reference sequence). The J segment lost 2 bases and the V segment lost 4 bases, leaving 6 bases of the junction unmatched. CDR3 sequence (DNA): TGTGCCAGCAGCACCGACAGGGGGTTACAAGAGACCCAGTACTTC. Amino acid sequence: CASSTDRGLQETQYF.

This clonotype was counted many times. The chain is built from TRBV12-3 or TRBV12-4 and TRBJ2-1; 14 bases are shared with TRBD2. There are 15 residues in the CDR3. The J segment lost 9 bases and the V segment lost 6 bases, leaving 7 bases of the junction unmatched. The CDR3 reads CASSLTSGGAGEQFF. DNA of the CDR3: TGTGCCAGCAGCTTGACTAGCGGGGGGGCGGGTGAGCAGTTCTTC.

This rearrangement joins TRBV18 to TRBJ2-5, with D perhaps assigned TRBD1 or TRBD2 (5 bases each). Trimming shortened V by 6 bases and J by 3 bases, and 17 bases separated the two germline ends. CDR3 length equals 15 residues. CDR1 KGHSH and CDR2 LQKENI come from the germline V gene. As DNA, the CDR3 is TGTGCCAGCTCCCCAATTACCGGGACCGAAGAGACCCAGTACTTC. Residues: CASSPITGTEETQYF.

This clonotype was counted a few times. The chain employs TRBV20-1 and TRBJ1-1; D might be TRBD1 (5 bases). This CDR3 has 12 residues. The V end lost 3 bases, the J end lost 8 bases, and 13 bases lay between the germline ends. Germline CDR1 and CDR2: DFQATT and SNEGSKA (reference sequence). CDR3 bases: TGCAGTGCTAGGTTAGACAGCGGCGAAGCTTTCTTT. Encoded protein: CSARLDSGEAFF.

This clonotype turned up a few times. This chain links TRBV12-3 or TRBV12-4 with TRBJ2-3; D is unresolved. The germline V and J ends were trimmed by 5 bases and 10 bases, with 10 bases remaining between them. The CDR3 runs 11 residues. The CDR3 sequence: CASSGNMAQYF. As DNA, the CDR3 is TGTGCCAGCAGTGGTAATATGGCGCAGTATTTT.

Only a few counts were recorded for this clonotype. The rearrangement joins TRBV11-2 to TRBJ2-1, with D unclear. This CDR3 comprises 14 residues. The V gene's germline CDR1 is SGHAT and CDR2 FQNNGV. V lost 1 base, J lost 6 bases, and 10 bases lay in between. The CDR3 DNA reads TGTGCCAGCAGCTTAGTCTACGGCGGCAATGAGCAGTTCTTC. Translated, it gives CASSLVYGGNEQFF.

The V gene is TRBV25-1, the J gene TRBJ1-4; 7 bases are shared with TRBD1. The CDR3 is made up of 15 amino acids. V lost 0 bases and J lost 7; bases outside the gene matches: 5. Germline CDR1 is MGHDK and CDR2 is SYGVNS. This CDR3 reads CASSEYPGGGEKLFF. Here the CDR3 DNA reads TGTGCCAGCAGTGAATATCCAGGGGGGGGTGAAAAACTGTTTTTT.

V gene TRBV20-1 combines with J gene TRBJ2-3, with D uncertain. The CDR3 contains 14 residues. The V and J ends lost 1 base and 3 bases respectively, with 11 bases between them. Germline V gives CDR1 DFQATT, CDR2 SNEGSKA (reference sequence). The CDR3 DNA follows: TGCAGTGCTAGAGGGCTAAAGGGAACAGATACGCAGTATTTT. It codes for CSARGLKGTDTQYF.

This clonotype was seen only a few times. V is TRBV20-1 and J is TRBJ2-1; a weak D match, TRBD2 (5 bases). The CDR3 contains 14 residues. The V end lost 0 bases, the J end lost 6 bases, and 12 bases lay between the germline ends. Germline CDR1 is DFQATT and CDR2 is SNEGSKA (reference sequence). CDR3 in DNA: TGCAGTGCTAGAGAAGGAGCCGGGGTCAATGAGCAGTTCTTC. This encodes CSAREGAGVNEQFF.

The CDR3 loop is CASSFRLAGVGEQYF. CDR3 nucleotides: TGTGCCAGCAGTTTCCGACTAGCGGGAGTAGGGGAGCAGTACTTC. J is TRBJ2-7 and V is TRBV27; TRBD2 matches at 12 bases. The CDR3 has 15 amino acids. The germline CDR1 and CDR2 sequences are MNHEY and SMNVEV (reference sequence). J gave up 7 bases and V 3 bases, and 7 bases lay outside the gene matches.

This clonotype was recorded many times. V gene TRBV27 combines with J gene TRBJ2-7; TRBD1 aligns across 8 bases. The CDR3 loop spans 12 amino acids. Germline trimming cut 10 bases from V and 2 bases from J; bases unmatched to any gene: 4. Germline CDR1 MNHEY, CDR2 SMNVEV (reference sequence). As DNA, the CDR3 is TGTGCCATAGGACAGGGACCCTACGAGCAGTACTTC. It yields the protein CAIGQGPYEQYF.